Below, one TCR beta chain is given with its context. The source of the sample is a study of blood T cells in healthy people across ages. No fewer than 6 micrograms of total RNA were isolated from every sample. Using a J-beta primer mix together with a sample-barcoded 5' primer, a second PCR was run for about 7 to 12 cycles. CDR3-containing paired-end reads numbered at least 2.5 million in each sample. TCRdb independently ran MiXCR on the 5' RACE reads; one entry per CDR3 protein. The sample has roughly 1.5 million distinct CDR3 sequences, about 45% seen once. This sequence originates from a woman aged 18-30 years in good health. The sequencing sample was made of blood.

As DNA, the CDR3 is TGCGCCAGCAGTCTACAACAGAGCACCGGGGAGCTGTTTTTT. As protein: CASSLQQSTGELFF. V and J are TRBV4-3 and TRBJ2-2; D is ambiguous. The CDR3 loop spans 14 amino acids. V lost 6 bases to trimming and J lost 4 bases, with 12 bases between them. The germline gives CDR1 LGHNA, CDR2 YSLEER.